Sequencing of this T cell receptor (beta chain) was carried out in a study of cytomegalovirus exposure and HLA in healthy donors. Study-level points and caveats: Many donors carried some public TCRs, although rarity characterized most TCR sequences. Later analysis identified several of the most significant clusters that appeared linked to common viral pathogens.

PCR employed 60 Vbeta and 13 Jbeta primers. The repertoire was sequenced with immunoSEQ multiplex PCR; TCRdb's copy has only in-frame clones and lacks some. In the table there are roughly 86,000 clones, around 77% of which are singletons. Of note for this clone: What it binds is unknown.

This clonotype originated in a man in his fifties or sixties in good health and CMV-seropositive. Material for sequencing was PBMCs.

This chain's CDR3 is CASSKQGIDEQYF. The CDR3 coding sequence is TGTGCCAGCAGCAAACAGGGAATCGACGAGCAGTACTTC. The chain combines TRBV7-9 with TRBJ2-7; the D gene is possibly TRBD1 (6 bases). The germline V gene has CDR1 SEHNR and CDR2 FQNEAQ (reference sequence). This CDR3 region has 13 residues. Deletions cut 5 bases from V and 5 bases from J, with 13 bases between.